This note documents a single T cell receptor beta chain sequence. The antigen remains unidentified. It was by 5' RACE with UMI labels that the TRB cDNA libraries were prepared. TCRdb reprocessed the 5' RACE reads, keeping one entry per CDR3 protein, no DNA. The table lists some 68,000 distinct CDR3 sequences, with about 4.9% in the top ten. These data belong to a study of CXCR3-negative and CXCR3-positive naive CD8 T cells. Notes on the study in general: Naive CXCR3-positive cells had TRB CDR3s more hydrophobic than those of CXCR3-negative naive cells.

Germline V gene data show CDR1 as MGHRA and CDR2 as YSYEKL. The CDR3 runs to 14 residues. This clonotype originated in a human donor in good health. Some clones in this sample may be carry-over from other donors' samples. The chain uses TRBV4-1 and TRBJ1-2. Material for sequencing was naive CXCR3+ CD8+ T cells from blood. Noted subset: CD45RO-CCR7+CD27+CD95- naive CD8+ T cells expressing CXCR3 (TNR3+). The CDR3 is CASNLKAGDYGYTF.